Below, one TCR beta chain is given with its context. This record comes from a study of early T cells in non-severe SARS-CoV-2 infection. In germline, CDR1 is MDHEN, CDR2 SYDVKM. V was shortened by 3 bases and J by 1 base, with 23 bases between the two germline ends. The CDR3 covers 19 residues. Researchers tagged individual cDNA molecules with unique molecular identifiers. TCRdb fed the 5' RACE reads into MiXCR, producing one record per CDR3 protein. The table shows around 19,000 distinct CDR3 sequences, with more than 4.5% occurring only once. The specimen sequenced was whole blood. The receptor was derived from an adult who was a healthcare worker with PCR-confirmed SARS-CoV-2 infection or an uninfected control (not recorded which). The chain recombines TRBV28 with TRBJ2-3; a possible D gene is TRBD2 (5 bases). The CDR3 DNA is TGTGCCAGCAGTTTTCAGGACTTGGTCGTCTTGGCCGGCACAGATACGCAGTATTTT. This codes for CASSFQDLVVLAGTDTQYF.